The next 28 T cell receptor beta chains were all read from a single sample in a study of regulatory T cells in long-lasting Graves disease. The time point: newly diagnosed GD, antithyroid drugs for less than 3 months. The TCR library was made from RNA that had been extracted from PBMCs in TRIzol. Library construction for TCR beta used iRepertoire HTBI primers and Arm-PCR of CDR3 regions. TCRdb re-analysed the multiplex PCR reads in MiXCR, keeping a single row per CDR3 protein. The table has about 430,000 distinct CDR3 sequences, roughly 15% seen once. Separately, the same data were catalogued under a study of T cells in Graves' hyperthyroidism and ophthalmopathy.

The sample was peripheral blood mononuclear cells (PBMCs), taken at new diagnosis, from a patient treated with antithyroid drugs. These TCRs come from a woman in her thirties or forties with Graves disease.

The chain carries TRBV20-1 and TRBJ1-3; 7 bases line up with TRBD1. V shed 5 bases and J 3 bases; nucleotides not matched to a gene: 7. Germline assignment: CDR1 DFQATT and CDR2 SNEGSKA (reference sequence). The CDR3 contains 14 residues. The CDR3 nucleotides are TGCAGTGCTCAAGAGGGGGCCATTGGAAACACCATATATTTT. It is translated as CSAQEGAIGNTIYF.

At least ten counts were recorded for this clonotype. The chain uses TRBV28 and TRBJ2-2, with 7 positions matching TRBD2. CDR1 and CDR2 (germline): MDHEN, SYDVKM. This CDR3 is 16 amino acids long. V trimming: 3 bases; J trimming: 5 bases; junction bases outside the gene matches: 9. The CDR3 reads CASSLGGTIRTGELFF. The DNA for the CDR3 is TGTGCCAGCAGTTTGGGAGGGACTATTCGAACCGGGGAGCTGTTTTTT.

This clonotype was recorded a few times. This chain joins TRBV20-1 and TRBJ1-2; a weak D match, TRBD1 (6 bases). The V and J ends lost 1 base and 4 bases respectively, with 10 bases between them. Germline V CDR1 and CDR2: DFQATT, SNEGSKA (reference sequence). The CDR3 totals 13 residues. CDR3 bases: TGCAGTGCTAGAGGAGGGGGGGGCTATGGCTACACCTTC. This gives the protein CSARGGGGYGYTF.

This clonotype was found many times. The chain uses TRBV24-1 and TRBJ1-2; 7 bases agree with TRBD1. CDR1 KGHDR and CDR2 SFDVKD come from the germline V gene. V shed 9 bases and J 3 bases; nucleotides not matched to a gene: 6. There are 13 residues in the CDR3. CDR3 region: CATSSGTDYGYTF. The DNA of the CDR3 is TGTGCCACCTCCTCCGGGACAGACTATGGCTACACCTTC.

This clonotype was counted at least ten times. CDR3 residues: CASSPLAVTSTDTQYF. CDR3 bases: TGTGCCAGCAGTCCTTTAGCGGTGACTAGCACAGATACGCAGTATTTT. This chain uses TRBV27 with TRBJ2-3; D is possibly TRBD2 (6 bases). Germline V gene lookup returns CDR1 MNHEY and CDR2 SMNVEV (reference sequence). Trimming removed 5 bases at V and 0 bases at J, with 15 bases between. The CDR3 totals 16 residues.

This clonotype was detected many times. This chain's CDR3 is CASSLGLAIGELFF. As DNA, the CDR3 is TGTGCCAGCAGCTTAGGACTAGCTATCGGGGAGCTGTTTTTT. The rearrangement links TRBV7-2 to TRBJ2-2; 7 bases line up with TRBD2. The germline CDR1 and CDR2 sequences are SGHTA and FQGNSA. Unmatched junction bases numbered 3, after V lost 1 base and J lost 7 bases. The CDR3 has 14 amino acids.

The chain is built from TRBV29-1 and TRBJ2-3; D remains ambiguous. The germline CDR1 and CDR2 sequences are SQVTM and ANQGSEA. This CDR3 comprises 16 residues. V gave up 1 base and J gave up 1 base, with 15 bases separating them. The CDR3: CSVEVGLGMGTDTQYF. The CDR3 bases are TGCAGCGTTGAAGTTGGGCTAGGAATGGGCACAGATACGCAGTATTTT.

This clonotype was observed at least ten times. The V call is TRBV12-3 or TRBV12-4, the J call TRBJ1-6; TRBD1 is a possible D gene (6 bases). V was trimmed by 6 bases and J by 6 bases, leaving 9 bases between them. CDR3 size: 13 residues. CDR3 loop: CASREGGNSPLHF. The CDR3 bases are TGTGCCAGCAGGGAGGGGGGTAATTCACCCCTCCACTTT.

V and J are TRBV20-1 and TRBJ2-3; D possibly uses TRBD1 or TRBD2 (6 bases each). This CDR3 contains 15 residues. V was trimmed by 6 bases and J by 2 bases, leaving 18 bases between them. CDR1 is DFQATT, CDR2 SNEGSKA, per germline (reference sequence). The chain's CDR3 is CSADHWGAPTDTQYF. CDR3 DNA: TGCAGTGCGGATCATTGGGGGGCGCCCACAGATACGCAGTATTTT.

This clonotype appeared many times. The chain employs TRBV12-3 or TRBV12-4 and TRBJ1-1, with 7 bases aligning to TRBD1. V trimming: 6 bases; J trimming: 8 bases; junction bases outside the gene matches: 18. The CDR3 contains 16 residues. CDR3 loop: CASSLRQGILTGEAFF. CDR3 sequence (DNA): TGTGCCAGCAGCCTTCGACAGGGTATATTAACCGGGGAAGCTTTCTTT.

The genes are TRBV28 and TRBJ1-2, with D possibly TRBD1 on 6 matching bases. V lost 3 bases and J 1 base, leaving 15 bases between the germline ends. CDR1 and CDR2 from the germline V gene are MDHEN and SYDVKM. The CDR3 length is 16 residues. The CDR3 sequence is CASSLGGAKYNYGYTF. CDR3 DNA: TGTGCCAGCAGTTTGGGGGGGGCTAAATATAACTATGGCTACACCTTC.

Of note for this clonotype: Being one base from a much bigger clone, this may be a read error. The CDR3 loop reads CASSLVGRSVPYEQYF. The DNA for the CDR3 is TGTGCCAGCAGCTTAGTGGGCAGGTCCGTCCCCTACGAGCAGTACTTC. The chain employs TRBV7-2 and TRBJ2-7; D ambiguous. From germline, CDR1 is SGHTA and CDR2 FQGNSA. V lost 1 base and J lost 2, with 15 bases in between. This CDR3 spans 16 amino acids.

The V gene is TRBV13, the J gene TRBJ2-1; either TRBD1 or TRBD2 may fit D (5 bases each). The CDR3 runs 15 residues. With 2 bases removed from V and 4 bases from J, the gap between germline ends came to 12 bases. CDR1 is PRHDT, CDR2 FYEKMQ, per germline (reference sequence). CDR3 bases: TGTGCCAGCAGCTTATCGGGACCAGTTTACAATGAGCAGTTCTTC. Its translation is CASSLSGPVYNEQFF.

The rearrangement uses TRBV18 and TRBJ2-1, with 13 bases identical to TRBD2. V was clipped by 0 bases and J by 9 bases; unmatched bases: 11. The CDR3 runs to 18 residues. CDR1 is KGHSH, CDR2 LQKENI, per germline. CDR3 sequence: CASSPPRITSGRDGEQFF. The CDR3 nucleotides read TGTGCCAGCTCACCACCGCGTATCACTAGCGGGAGGGACGGTGAGCAGTTCTTC. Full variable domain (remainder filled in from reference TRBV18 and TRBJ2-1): NAGVMQNPRHLVRRRGQEARLRCSPMKGHSHVYWYRQLPEEGLKFMVYLQKENIIDESGMPKERFSAEFPKEGPSILRIQQVVRGDSAAYFCASSPPRITSGRDGEQFFGPGTRLTVL.

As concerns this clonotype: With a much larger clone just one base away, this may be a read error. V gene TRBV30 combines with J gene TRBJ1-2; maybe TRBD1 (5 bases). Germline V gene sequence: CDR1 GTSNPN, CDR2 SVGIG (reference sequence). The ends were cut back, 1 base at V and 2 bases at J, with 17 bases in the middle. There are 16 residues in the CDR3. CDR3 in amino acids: CAWSAGGGWLNYGYTF. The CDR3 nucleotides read TGTGCCTGGAGTGCTGGGGGGGGATGGCTAAACTATGGCTACACCTTC. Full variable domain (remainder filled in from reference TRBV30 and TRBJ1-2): SQTIHQWPATLVQPVGSPLSLECTVEGTSNPNLYWYRQAAGRGLQLLFYSVGIGQISSEVPQNLSASRPQDRQFILSSKKLLLSDSGFYLCAWSAGGGWLNYGYTFGSGTRLTVV.

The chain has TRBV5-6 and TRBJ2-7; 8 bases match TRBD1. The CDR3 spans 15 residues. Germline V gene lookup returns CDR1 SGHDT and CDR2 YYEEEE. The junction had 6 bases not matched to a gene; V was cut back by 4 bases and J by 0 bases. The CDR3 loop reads CASSPGQGNSYEQYF. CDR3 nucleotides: TGTGCCAGCAGCCCTGGACAGGGCAACTCCTACGAGCAGTACTTC.

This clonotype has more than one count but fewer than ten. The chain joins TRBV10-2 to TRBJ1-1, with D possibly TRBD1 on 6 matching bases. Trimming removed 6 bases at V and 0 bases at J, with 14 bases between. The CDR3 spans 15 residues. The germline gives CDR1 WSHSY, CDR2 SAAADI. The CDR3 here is CASSLRQGMNTEAFF. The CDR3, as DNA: TGCGCCAGCAGCCTGAGGCAGGGGATGAACACTGAAGCTTTCTTT.

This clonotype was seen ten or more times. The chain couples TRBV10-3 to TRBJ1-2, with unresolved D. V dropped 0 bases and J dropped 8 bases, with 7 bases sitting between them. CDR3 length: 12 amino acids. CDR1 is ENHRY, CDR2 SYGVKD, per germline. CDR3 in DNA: TGTGCCATCAGTGAGTCGCTAGGCGGCTACACCTTC. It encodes CAISESLGGYTF.

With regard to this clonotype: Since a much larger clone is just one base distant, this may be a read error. CDR3 nucleotides: TGTGCCAGCAGTTTAGGGGGGGGGCGGAATACGCAGTATTTT. Amino acids: CASSLGGGRNTQYF. The chain recombines TRBV12-3 or TRBV12-4 with TRBJ2-3, with D possibly TRBD2 on 7 matching bases. The CDR3 totals 14 residues. V dropped 1 base and J dropped 7 bases, with 12 bases sitting between them.

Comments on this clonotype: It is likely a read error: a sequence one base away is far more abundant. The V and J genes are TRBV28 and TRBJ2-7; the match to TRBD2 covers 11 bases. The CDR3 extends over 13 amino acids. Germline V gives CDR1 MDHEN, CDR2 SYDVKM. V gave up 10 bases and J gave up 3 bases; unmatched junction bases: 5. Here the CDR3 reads CATMTSGIYEQYF. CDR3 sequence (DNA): TGTGCCACCATGACTAGCGGGATCTACGAGCAGTACTTC.

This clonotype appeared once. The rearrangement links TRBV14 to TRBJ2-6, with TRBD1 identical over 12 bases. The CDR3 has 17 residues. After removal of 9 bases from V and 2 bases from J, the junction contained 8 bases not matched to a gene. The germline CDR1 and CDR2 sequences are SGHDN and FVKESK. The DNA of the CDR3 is TGTGCCAGTCGGCCGGGACAGGGGGCGACTGGGGCCAACGTCCTGACTTTC. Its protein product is CASRPGQGATGANVLTF.

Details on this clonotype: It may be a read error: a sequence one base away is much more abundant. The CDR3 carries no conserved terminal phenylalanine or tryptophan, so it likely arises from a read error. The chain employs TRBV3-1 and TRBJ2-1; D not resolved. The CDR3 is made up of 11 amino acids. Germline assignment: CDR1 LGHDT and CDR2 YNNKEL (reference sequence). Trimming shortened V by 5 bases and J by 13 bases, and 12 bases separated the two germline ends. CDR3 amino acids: CASSSGRSQFL. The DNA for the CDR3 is TGTGCCAGCAGCTCTGGACGGAGTCAGTTCCTC.

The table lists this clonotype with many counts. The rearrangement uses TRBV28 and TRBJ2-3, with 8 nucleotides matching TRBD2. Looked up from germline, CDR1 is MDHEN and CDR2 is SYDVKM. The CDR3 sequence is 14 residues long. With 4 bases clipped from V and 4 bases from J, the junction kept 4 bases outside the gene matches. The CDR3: CASSWLAGADTQYF. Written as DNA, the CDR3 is TGTGCCAGCAGTTGGCTAGCGGGCGCAGATACGCAGTATTTT.

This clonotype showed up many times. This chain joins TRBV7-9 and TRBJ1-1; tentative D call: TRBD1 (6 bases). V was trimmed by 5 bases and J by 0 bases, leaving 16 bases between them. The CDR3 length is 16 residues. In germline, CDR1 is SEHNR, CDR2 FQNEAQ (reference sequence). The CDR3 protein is CASSRGGQALNTEAFF. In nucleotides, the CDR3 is TGTGCCAGCAGCAGGGGGGGGCAGGCACTGAACACTGAAGCTTTCTTT.

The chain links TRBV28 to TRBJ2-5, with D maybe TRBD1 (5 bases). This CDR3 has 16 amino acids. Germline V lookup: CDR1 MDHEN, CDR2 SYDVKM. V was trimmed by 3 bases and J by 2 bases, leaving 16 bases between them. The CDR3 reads CASSFIPSRGQETQYF. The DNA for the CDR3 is TGTGCCAGCAGTTTTATCCCGAGTAGGGGACAAGAGACCCAGTACTTC.

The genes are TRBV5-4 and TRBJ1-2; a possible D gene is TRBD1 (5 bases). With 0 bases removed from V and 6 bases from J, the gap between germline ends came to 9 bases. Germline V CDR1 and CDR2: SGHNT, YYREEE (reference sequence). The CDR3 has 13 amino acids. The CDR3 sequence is CASSLDRGDGYTF. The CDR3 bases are TGTGCCAGCAGCTTGGATCGAGGGGATGGCTACACCTTC. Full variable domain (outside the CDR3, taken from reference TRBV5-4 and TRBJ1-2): ETGVTQSPTHLIKTRGQQVTLRCSSQSGHNTVSWYQQALGQGPQFIFQYYREEENGRGNFPPRFSGLQFPNYSSELNVNALELDDSALYLCASSLDRGDGYTFGSGTRLTVV.

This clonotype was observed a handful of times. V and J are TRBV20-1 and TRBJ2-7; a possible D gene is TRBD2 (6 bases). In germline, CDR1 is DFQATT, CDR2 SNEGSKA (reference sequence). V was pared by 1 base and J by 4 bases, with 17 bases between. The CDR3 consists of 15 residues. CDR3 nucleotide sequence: TGCAGTGCTAGAGTGGAGGGCTACGGAGTATACGAGCAGTACTTC. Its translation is CSARVEGYGVYEQYF.

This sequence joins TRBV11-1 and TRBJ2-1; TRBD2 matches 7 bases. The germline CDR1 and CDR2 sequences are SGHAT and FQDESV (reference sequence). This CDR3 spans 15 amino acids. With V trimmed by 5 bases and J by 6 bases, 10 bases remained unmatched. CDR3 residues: CASSQDTAGANEQFF. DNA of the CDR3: TGTGCCAGCAGCCAAGATACGGCGGGAGCCAATGAGCAGTTCTTC. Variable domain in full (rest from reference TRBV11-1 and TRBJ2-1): EAEVAQSPRYKITEKSQAVAFWCDPISGHATLYWYRQILGQGPELLVQFQDESVVDDSQLPKDRFSAERLKGVDSTLKIQPAELGDSAMYLCASSQDTAGANEQFFGPGTRLTVL.